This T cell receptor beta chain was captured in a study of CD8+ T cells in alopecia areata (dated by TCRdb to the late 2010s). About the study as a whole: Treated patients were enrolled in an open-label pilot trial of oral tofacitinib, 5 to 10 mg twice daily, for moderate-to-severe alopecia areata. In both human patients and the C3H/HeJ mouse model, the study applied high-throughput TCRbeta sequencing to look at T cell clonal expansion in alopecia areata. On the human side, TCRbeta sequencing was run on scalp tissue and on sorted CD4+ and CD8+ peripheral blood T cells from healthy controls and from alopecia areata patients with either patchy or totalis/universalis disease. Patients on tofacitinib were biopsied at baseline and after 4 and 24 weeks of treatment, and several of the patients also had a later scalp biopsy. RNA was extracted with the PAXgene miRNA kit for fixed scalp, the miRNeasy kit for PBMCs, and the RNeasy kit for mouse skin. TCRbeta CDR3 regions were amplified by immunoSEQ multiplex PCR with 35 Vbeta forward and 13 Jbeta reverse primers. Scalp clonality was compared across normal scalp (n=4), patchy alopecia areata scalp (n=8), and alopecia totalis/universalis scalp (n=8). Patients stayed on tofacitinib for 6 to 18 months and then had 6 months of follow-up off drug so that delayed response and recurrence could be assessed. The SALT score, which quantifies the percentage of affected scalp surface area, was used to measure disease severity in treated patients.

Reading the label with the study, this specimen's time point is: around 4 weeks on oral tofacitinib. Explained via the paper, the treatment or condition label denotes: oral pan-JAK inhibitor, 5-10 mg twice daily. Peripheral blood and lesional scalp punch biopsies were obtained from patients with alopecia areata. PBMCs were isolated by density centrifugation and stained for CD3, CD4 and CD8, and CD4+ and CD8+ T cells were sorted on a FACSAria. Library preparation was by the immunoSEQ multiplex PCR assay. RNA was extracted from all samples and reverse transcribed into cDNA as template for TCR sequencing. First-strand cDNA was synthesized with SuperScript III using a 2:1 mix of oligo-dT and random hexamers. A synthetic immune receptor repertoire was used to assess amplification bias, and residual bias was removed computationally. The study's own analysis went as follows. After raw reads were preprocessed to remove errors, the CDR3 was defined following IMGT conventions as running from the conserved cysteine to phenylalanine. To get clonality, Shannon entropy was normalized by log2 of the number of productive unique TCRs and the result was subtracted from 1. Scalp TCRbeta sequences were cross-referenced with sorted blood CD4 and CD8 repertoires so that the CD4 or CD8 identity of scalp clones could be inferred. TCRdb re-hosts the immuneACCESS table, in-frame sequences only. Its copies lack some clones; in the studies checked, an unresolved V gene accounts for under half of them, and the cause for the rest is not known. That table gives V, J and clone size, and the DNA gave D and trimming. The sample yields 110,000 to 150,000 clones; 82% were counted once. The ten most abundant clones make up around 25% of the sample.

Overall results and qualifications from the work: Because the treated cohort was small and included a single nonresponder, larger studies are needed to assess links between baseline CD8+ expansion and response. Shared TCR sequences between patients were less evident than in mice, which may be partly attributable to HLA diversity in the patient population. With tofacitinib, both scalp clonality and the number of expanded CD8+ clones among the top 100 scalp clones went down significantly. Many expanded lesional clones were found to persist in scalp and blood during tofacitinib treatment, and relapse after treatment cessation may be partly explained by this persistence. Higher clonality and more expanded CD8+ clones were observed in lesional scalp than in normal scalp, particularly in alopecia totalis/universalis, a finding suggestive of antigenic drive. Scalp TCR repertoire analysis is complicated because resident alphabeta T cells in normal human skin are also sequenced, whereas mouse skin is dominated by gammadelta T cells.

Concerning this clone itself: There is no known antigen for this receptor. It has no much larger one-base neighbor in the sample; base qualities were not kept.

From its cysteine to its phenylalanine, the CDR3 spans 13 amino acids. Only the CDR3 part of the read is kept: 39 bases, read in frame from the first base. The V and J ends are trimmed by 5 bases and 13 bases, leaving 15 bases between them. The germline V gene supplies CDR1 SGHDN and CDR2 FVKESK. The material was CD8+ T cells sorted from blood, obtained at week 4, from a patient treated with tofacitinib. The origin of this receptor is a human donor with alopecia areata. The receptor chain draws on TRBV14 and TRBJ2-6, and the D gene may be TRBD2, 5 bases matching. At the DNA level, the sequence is TGTGCCAGCAGCAAAGGACTTCTCCCTGTCCTGACTTTC. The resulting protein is CASSKGLLPVLTF.